A single sample gave rise to the 25 T cell receptor beta chains below, sequenced in a study of Ad26.COV2.S vaccination and SARS-CoV-2 variants. Clones were sequenced by immunoSEQ multiplex PCR, and TCRdb holds only the in-frame ones, with some missing. The sample consists of 100,000 or so clones, roughly 80% of them appearing once. The sequencing here drew on peripheral blood, taken after recovery from COVID-19. These receptors came from a human donor who had recovered from COVID-19.

This sequence joins TRBV6-5 and TRBJ1-5; D call uncertain. Germline V gene data show CDR1 as MNHEY and CDR2 as SVGAGI. This CDR3 contains 15 residues. V was clipped by 0 bases and J by 0 bases, with 6 bases between them. Here the CDR3 reads CASSYSQYSNQPQHF. The CDR3 bases are TGTGCCAGCAGTTACTCGCAGTATAGCAATCAGCCCCAGCATTTT.

The chain recombines TRBV19 with TRBJ2-7; 9 nucleotides agree with TRBD1. Germline V gene data show CDR1 as LNHDA and CDR2 as SQIVND (reference sequence). This CDR3 is built from 13 residues. V trimming: 6 bases; J trimming: 6 bases; junction bases outside the gene matches: 6. The CDR3 sequence: CASSEGQGGEQYF. CDR3 nucleotides: TGTGCCAGTAGCGAGGGACAGGGCGGCGAGCAGTACTTC.

This clone is a singleton in its sample. The rearrangement links TRBV20-1 to TRBJ1-6; weak D call: TRBD1 (5 bases). Germline CDR1 is DFQATT and CDR2 is SNEGSKA (reference sequence). This CDR3 region has 15 residues. The V and J ends lost 3 bases and 1 base respectively, with 10 bases between them. This CDR3 reads CSASPQGSYNSPLHF. In nucleotides, the CDR3 is TGCAGTGCTAGTCCTCAGGGATCCTATAATTCACCCCTCCACTTT.

This chain links TRBV10-3 with TRBJ2-3; TRBD2 aligns across 13 bases. This CDR3 is 17 amino acids long. V gave up 6 bases and J gave up 0 bases; unmatched junction bases: 6. Per germline, CDR1 ENHRY and CDR2 SYGVKD. The CDR3 sequence is CAIRGLAGRFSTDTQYF. As DNA, the CDR3 is TGTGCCATCAGGGGACTAGCGGGAAGATTTAGCACAGATACGCAGTATTTT.

V usage is TRBV4-1 and J usage is TRBJ2-2; possibly TRBD1 for D (6 bases). From germline, CDR1 is MGHRA and CDR2 YSYEKL. The CDR3 covers 16 residues. Between the trimmed V and J ends, which lost 0 bases and 4 bases, there was a span of 12 bases. The CDR3 spells CASSQEQGTFTGELFF. Here the CDR3 DNA reads TGCGCCAGCAGCCAAGAACAGGGAACATTCACCGGGGAGCTGTTTTTT.

This chain links TRBV7-9 with TRBJ1-3; D remains unclear. Trimming cost V 2 bases and J 1 base, with 3 bases left between them. This CDR3 is built from 13 residues. The germline gives CDR1 SEHNR, CDR2 FQNEAQ (reference sequence). The CDR3 region is CASSLLSGNTIYF. The CDR3 DNA reads as TGTGCCAGCAGCTTACTATCTGGAAACACCATATATTTT.

The chain is built from TRBV7-9 and TRBJ1-2; D not certain. In germline, CDR1 is SEHNR, CDR2 FQNEAQ (reference sequence). V was shortened by 7 bases and J by 7 bases, with 10 bases between the two germline ends. The CDR3 extends over 11 amino acids. The CDR3 region has the DNA TGTGCCAGCACCACGGGCTCTGGCTACACCTTC. It codes for CASTTGSGYTF.

The gene calls are TRBV28 and TRBJ1-1; 10 bases agree with TRBD1. Germline CDR1 and CDR2: MDHEN and SYDVKM. There are 15 residues in the CDR3. The J segment lost 8 bases and the V segment lost 5 bases, leaving 11 bases of the junction unmatched. For the CDR3, the DNA is TGTGCCAGCAGTACTGGGACAGGGGCCCCCGGAGAAGCTTTCTTT. It yields the protein CASSTGTGAPGEAFF.

V is TRBV6-2 or TRBV6-3 and J is TRBJ2-1; TRBD2 matches 8 bases. The V and J ends lost 6 bases and 6 bases, in that order; junction bases with no gene match: 7. There are 14 residues in the CDR3. Per germline, CDR1 MNHEY and CDR2 SVGEGT. The CDR3 DNA reads TGTGCCAGCAGCCCAGTCCGGGGGGGCAATGAGCAGTTCTTC. Translated: CASSPVRGGNEQFF.

The rearrangement joins TRBV2 to TRBJ1-2; D call uncertain. V gave up 4 bases and J gave up 4 bases, with 7 bases separating them. The CDR3 is 12 amino acids. Germline lookup yields CDR1 SNHLY and CDR2 FYNNEI. For the CDR3, the DNA is TGTGCCAGCAGTGTCCGGGTCTATGGCTACACCTTC. Its protein is CASSVRVYGYTF.

The CDR3 nucleotides read TGTGCCAGTAGTATAGACCCCGTGGCTAGCGGGGGCCAAGAGACCCAGTACTTC. It specifies CASSIDPVASGGQETQYF. V usage is TRBV19 and J usage is TRBJ2-5, with 10 bases fitting TRBD2. This CDR3 is built from 18 residues. Germline trimming cut 0 bases from V and 1 base from J; bases unmatched to any gene: 8. In germline, CDR1 is LNHDA, CDR2 SQIVND (reference sequence). The full variable domain, with the rest looked up from reference TRBV19 and TRBJ2-5, is DGGITQSPKYLFRKEGQNVTLSCEQNLNHDAMYWYRQDPGQGLRLIYYSQIVNDFQKGDIAEGYSVSREKKESFPLTVTSAQKNPTAFYLCASSIDPVASGGQETQYFGPGTRLLVL.

The V call is TRBV5-6, the J call TRBJ2-7, with D possibly matching TRBD1 (5 bases). Trimming removed 3 bases at V and 3 bases at J, with 10 bases between. Germline V gene data show CDR1 as SGHDT and CDR2 as YYEEEE. The CDR3 has 13 residues. The CDR3 spells CASSSQVVYEQYF. The CDR3 DNA sequence: TGTGCCAGCAGCTCACAGGTGGTCTACGAGCAGTACTTC.

The J gene is TRBJ1-1, the V gene TRBV10-3, with D hard to call. The germline V gene has CDR1 ENHRY and CDR2 SYGVKD. V gave up 2 bases and J gave up 3 bases, with 4 bases separating them. CDR3 length: 12 amino acids. The CDR3 region is CAISERDTEAFF. The CDR3 coding sequence is TGTGCCATCAGTGAGAGGGACACTGAAGCTTTCTTT.

This clone came up once. V is TRBV2 and J is TRBJ2-1, with TRBD2 identical over 11 bases. The CDR3 runs 17 residues. Looked up from germline, CDR1 is SNHLY and CDR2 is FYNNEI. J was trimmed by 4 bases and V by 6 bases; bases with no gene match: 11. CDR3 residues: CASRAELAGGPYNEQFF. CDR3 bases: TGTGCCAGCAGGGCGGAGCTAGCGGGGGGTCCGTACAATGAGCAGTTCTTC. Complete variable domain (other parts from reference TRBV2 and TRBJ2-1): EPEVTQTPSHQVTQMGQEVILRCVPISNHLYFYWYRQILGQKVEFLVSFYNNEISEKSEIFDDQFSVERPDGSNFTLKIRSTKLEDSAMYFCASRAELAGGPYNEQFFGPGTRLTVL.

This rearrangement joins TRBV6-5 to TRBJ1-2; a weak D match, TRBD1 (5 bases). The CDR3 totals 15 residues. Trimming shortened V by 0 bases and J by 0 bases, and 8 bases separated the two germline ends. Per the germline V gene, CDR1 is MNHEY and CDR2 is SVGAGI. CDR3 bases: TGTGCCAGCAGTTACTCGAGCAGGGCTAACTATGGCTACACCTTC. Translation gives CASSYSSRANYGYTF.

The J gene is TRBJ2-2, the V gene TRBV29-1, with D possibly TRBD2 on 5 matching bases. CDR3 length: 14 residues. The V and J ends lost 0 bases and 8 bases respectively, with 13 bases between them. Germline values: CDR1 SQVTM, CDR2 ANQGSEA. The CDR3 sequence: CSVEDRRPLGELFF. CDR3 sequence (DNA): TGCAGCGTTGAAGATCGGAGGCCCCTGGGGGAGCTGTTTTTT.

V gene TRBV12-3 or TRBV12-4 combines with J gene TRBJ2-7; the D gene is possibly TRBD2 (6 bases). This CDR3 contains 11 residues. V was shortened by 6 bases and J by 9 bases, with 12 bases between the two germline ends. As DNA, the CDR3 is TGTGCCAGCAGCTCGGGGGAACCGCAGTACTTC. As protein: CASSSGEPQYF.

The rearrangement uses TRBV10-3 and TRBJ1-6; 10 bases are shared with TRBD1. This CDR3 region has 16 residues. Looked up from germline, CDR1 is ENHRY and CDR2 is SYGVKD. The V gene end was trimmed by 0 bases and the J gene end by 8 bases; junction bases not matched to a gene: 4. In DNA form, the CDR3 reads TGTGCCATCAGTGAGTCGTCAGGACAGGGGGATTCACCCCTCCACTTT. This codes for CAISESSGQGDSPLHF.

The V call is TRBV5-1, the J call TRBJ1-1, with 8 bases identical to TRBD1. The ends lost 0 bases at V and 0 bases at J; junction bases unmatched: 4. The CDR3 has 16 residues. Germline-derived CDR1 and CDR2 are SGHRS and YFSETQ. CDR3 nucleotide sequence: TGCGCCAGCAGCTTGGCAGGACAGGGCTTGAACACTGAAGCTTTCTTT. This sequence encodes CASSLAGQGLNTEAFF.

V usage is TRBV29-1 and J usage is TRBJ1-6; D is unresolved. The V gene's germline CDR1 is SQVTM and CDR2 ANQGSEA. Trimming cost V 4 bases and J 6 bases, with 13 bases left between them. The CDR3 spans 14 residues. In nucleotides, the CDR3 is TGCAGCGTTGCATTGGAACGGACTAATTCACCCCTCCACTTT. Its protein product is CSVALERTNSPLHF.

The chain joins TRBV10-2 to TRBJ2-3; 15 bases map to TRBD2. CDR3 size: 17 residues. Germline V gives CDR1 WSHSY, CDR2 SAAADI. Trimming took 2 bases from V and 8 from J; bases not matched to a gene: 8. The CDR3 loop is CASSEGLAGGALGTQYF. In nucleotides, the CDR3 is TGCGCCAGCAGTGAGGGACTAGCGGGGGGGGCCCTTGGTACGCAGTATTTT.

V and J are TRBV28 and TRBJ2-1; D perhaps matches TRBD1 (6 bases). Germline loops: CDR1 MDHEN, CDR2 SYDVKM. This CDR3 spans 21 amino acids. Trimming pared 6 bases from V and 0 bases from J, leaving 30 bases between. This CDR3 reads CASSRTRQAPRTGVSYNEQFF. CDR3 nucleotides: TGTGCCAGCAGCCGGACCCGACAGGCCCCGAGGACCGGTGTCTCCTACAATGAGCAGTTCTTC.

The chain links TRBV11-2 to TRBJ1-4; 7 bases are shared with TRBD1. Germline V gene lookup returns CDR1 SGHAT and CDR2 FQNNGV. There are 15 residues in the CDR3. Trimming cost V 8 bases and J 4 bases; bases outside gene matches: 10. The CDR3 region has the DNA TGTGCCAGCGCCGATGCACAGGGGAGTAATGAAAAACTGTTTTTT. It is translated as CASADAQGSNEKLFF. The whole variable domain, filled in from reference TRBV11-2 and TRBJ1-4, reads EAGVAQSPRYKIIEKRQSVAFWCNPISGHATLYWYQQILGQGPKLLIQFQNNGVVDDSQLPKDRFSAERLKGVDSTLKIQPAKLEDSAVYLCASADAQGSNEKLFFGSGTQLSVL.

V and J are TRBV2 and TRBJ1-1; TRBD1 matches at 8 bases. CDR1 and CDR2 from the germline V gene are SNHLY and FYNNEI. Germline trimming cut 6 bases from V and 5 bases from J; bases unmatched to any gene: 5. This CDR3 contains 13 residues. The CDR3 here is CASRNDRGTEAFF. The DNA of the CDR3 is TGTGCCAGCAGGAATGACAGGGGAACTGAAGCTTTCTTT.

The chain recombines TRBV3-1 (or the pseudogene TRBV3-2) with TRBJ1-2, with no clear D. Germline CDR1 LGHDT, CDR2 YNNKEL (reference sequence). The CDR3 has 12 residues. The V and J ends lost 2 bases and 8 bases respectively, with 9 bases between them. The CDR3 region is CASSQPSRGYTF. CDR3 nucleotide sequence: TGTGCCAGCAGCCAACCAAGCAGGGGCTACACCTTC.